This T cell receptor beta chain was sequenced during a study of OX40 agonist ivuxolimab in advanced cancers. Study-level information: Partial responses were observed in three patients, of whom one had hepatocellular carcinoma and two had cutaneous melanoma.

Trimming pared 1 base from V and 4 bases from J, leaving 11 bases between. The length of the CDR3 is 15 residues. Germline V lookup: CDR1 SGHTA, CDR2 FQGNSA. Using immunoSEQ multiplex PCR, the repertoire was profiled, and TCRdb retains in-frame clones only, with some absent. This table holds tens of thousands of clones, 82% found once. The rearrangement uses TRBV7-2 and TRBJ2-1; D remains ambiguous. Sample: CD4+ or CD8+ T cells sorted from blood, taken in a trial of the OX40 agonist ivuxolimab. The receptor comes from an adult with an advanced solid tumor such as melanoma, head and neck, liver or kidney cancer. CDR3 region: CASSLDQPLYNEQFF. CDR3 coding DNA: TGTGCCAGCAGCTTAGACCAACCCCTATACAATGAGCAGTTCTTC.